Shown below are 10 T cell receptor beta chains from a single sample sequenced in a study of vaccination effects on CD4 cells after COVID-19. Antigens for these TCRs are unknown. It was after more than nine days of culture that CD4+ T cells were isolated. The individual was infected with SARS-CoV-2 between March and December 2020, as confirmed by PCR. BNT162b2 vaccine or mRNA-1273 vaccine was given to participants in two doses. Repertoires were generated with immunoSEQ multiplex PCR, while TCRdb's copy carries only in-frame clones and drops some. The sample lists approximately 40,000 clones; around 80% were seen once. Sample: CD4+ T cells from PBMCs cultured without peptide, taken after COVID-19 vaccination. These receptors originate from a human donor who had a prior SARS-CoV-2 infection.

V gene TRBV7-3 combines with J gene TRBJ1-6; D uncertain. Trimming took 2 bases from V and 7 from J, leaving 6 bases between them. The germline V gene has CDR1 SGHTA and CDR2 FQGTGA. There are 13 residues in the CDR3. CDR3 DNA: TGTGCCAGCAGCTTACAATCCAATTCACCCCTCCACTTT. Amino acid sequence: CASSLQSNSPLHF.

The J gene is TRBJ1-3, the V gene TRBV4-3; no clear D gene. The germline V gene encodes CDR1 LGHNA and CDR2 YSLEER. Trimming took off 1 base at V and 0 bases at J, with 13 bases between the two ends. CDR3 length: 17 residues. For the CDR3, the DNA is TGCGCCAGCAGCCAAGCGGTAAGACGCCGCTCTGGAAACACCATATATTTT. This codes for CASSQAVRRRSGNTIYF.

V and J are TRBV7-3 and TRBJ2-1; D unclear. The germline V gene encodes CDR1 SGHTA and CDR2 FQGTGA. The CDR3 length is 13 residues. Trimming took 1 base from V and 12 from J, leaving 13 bases between them. The CDR3 sequence: CASSLISRGAQFF. CDR3 bases: TGTGCCAGCAGCTTAATATCGAGAGGCGCGCAGTTCTTC.

The rearrangement uses TRBV5-8 and TRBJ2-2; TRBD1 matches at 9 bases. The V gene end was trimmed by 4 bases and the J gene end by 4 bases; junction bases not matched to a gene: 5. The CDR3 length is 15 residues. Germline CDR1 reads SGHTS; CDR2 reads YDEGEE. The CDR3 region is CASSQGQGSTGELFF. The DNA of the CDR3 is TGTGCCAGCAGCCAAGGACAGGGGTCCACCGGGGAGCTGTTTTTT.

This chain uses TRBV19 with TRBJ2-5, with D maybe TRBD2 (7 bases). Trimming took off 6 bases at V and 4 bases at J, with 18 bases between the two ends. Looked up from germline, CDR1 is LNHDA and CDR2 is SQIVND (reference sequence). The CDR3 extends over 15 amino acids. This CDR3 reads CASSIGGLGLETQYF. CDR3 in DNA: TGTGCCAGTAGCATCGGGGGGCTCGGATTAGAGACCCAGTACTTC.

This chain uses TRBV29-1 with TRBJ2-1; unclear D gene. Germline loops: CDR1 SQVTM, CDR2 ANQGSEA. The ends were cut back, 7 bases at V and 15 bases at J, with 19 bases in the middle. CDR3 length equals 11 residues. The CDR3 DNA follows: TGCAGCGCTGAGACCTCAGGATTGGGGTTCTTC. Encoded protein: CSAETSGLGFF.

The chain couples TRBV6-5 to TRBJ2-7; the D gene is possibly TRBD1 (6 bases). The V end lost 6 bases, the J end lost 4 bases, and 16 bases lay between the germline ends. This CDR3 contains 14 residues. Germline CDR1 and CDR2: MNHEY and SVGAGI. The CDR3 nucleotides are TGTGCCAGCAGACCTACAGGGTCCCCATACGAGCAGTACTTC. It yields the protein CASRPTGSPYEQYF.

The chain employs TRBV11-1 and TRBJ2-1; 10 bases agree with TRBD2. Trimming cost V 4 bases and J 3 bases; bases outside gene matches: 3. CDR1 SGHAT and CDR2 FQDESV come from the germline V gene (reference sequence). The CDR3 totals 15 residues. In DNA form, the CDR3 reads TGTGCCAGCAGCTCGGGACTAGCGAACTACAATGAGCAGTTCTTC. Encoded protein: CASSSGLANYNEQFF. The variable domain in full, completed from reference TRBV11-1 and TRBJ2-1, reads EAEVAQSPRYKITEKSQAVAFWCDPISGHATLYWYRQILGQGPELLVQFQDESVVDDSQLPKDRFSAERLKGVDSTLKIQPAELGDSAMYLCASSSGLANYNEQFFGPGTRLTVL.

The chain uses TRBV7-9 and TRBJ2-5, with D uncertain. Germline V gene lookup returns CDR1 SEHNR and CDR2 FQNEAQ (reference sequence). The length of the CDR3 is 14 residues. With 1 base removed from V and 3 bases from J, the gap between germline ends came to 9 bases. The CDR3 DNA follows: TGTGCCAGCAGCTTAGGGTTGGCAGAAGAGACCCAGTACTTC. Translated: CASSLGLAEETQYF.

This chain uses TRBV18 with TRBJ2-1, with TRBD2 identical over 12 bases. V dropped 6 bases and J dropped 9; count of bases not matched to a gene: 12. Germline-derived CDR1 and CDR2 are KGHSH and LQKENI. This CDR3 region has 16 residues. This CDR3 is CASSPGLAGIGGEQFF. Here the CDR3 DNA reads TGTGCCAGCTCCCCGGGACTAGCGGGCATCGGGGGTGAGCAGTTCTTC.